What follows are 31 T cell receptor beta chains derived from one specimen sequenced in a study of blood T cells in healthy people across ages. A second PCR, run for about 6 to 11 cycles, used a sample-barcoded 5' primer plus a J-beta primer mix. TCRdb analysed the 5' RACE reads with MiXCR anew, one entry per CDR3 protein. The sample lists 1,500,000 or so distinct CDR3 sequences, 55% to 75% occurring once. The material sequenced was blood. Source of these receptors: a man younger than 35 in good health.

This chain uses TRBV12-5 with TRBJ2-1, with TRBD2 as a possible D gene (6 bases). Looked up from germline, CDR1 is LGHNT and CDR2 is FRNRAP. Trimming took off 4 bases at V and 7 bases at J, with 23 bases between the two ends. The CDR3 has 17 amino acids. The CDR3 spells CASGSTTGPPGVNEQFF. As DNA, the CDR3 is TGTGCTAGTGGTTCCACGACGGGACCCCCGGGAGTTAATGAGCAGTTCTTC. Full variable domain (missing parts from reference TRBV12-5 and TRBJ2-1): DARVTQTPRHKVTEMGQEVTMRCQPILGHNTVFWYRQTMMQGLELLAYFRNRAPLDDSGMPKDRFSAEMPDATLATLKIQPSEPRDSAVYFCASGSTTGPPGVNEQFFGPGTRLTVL.

V and J are TRBV7-9 and TRBJ2-7; perhaps D is TRBD1 or TRBD2 (5 bases each). Per the germline V gene, CDR1 is SEHNR and CDR2 is FQNEAQ (reference sequence). The CDR3 spans 16 residues. V was clipped by 0 bases and J by 3 bases, with 15 bases between them. The CDR3 loop reads CASSLAVGDQGYEQYF. DNA for the CDR3: TGTGCCAGCAGCTTAGCGGTCGGGGATCAGGGCTACGAGCAGTACTTC.

This clonotype was picked up a small number of times. A much larger clone lies a single base off, so this may be a read error. The chain is built from TRBV12-3 or TRBV12-4 and TRBJ1-1; D gene ambiguous. Between the trimmed V and J ends, which lost 2 bases and 4 bases, there was a span of 8 bases. The CDR3 is 13 amino acids. The CDR3: CASSLNSSTEAFF. CDR3 nucleotide sequence: TGTGCCAGCAGTTTAAACTCGAGCACTGAAGCTTTCTTT.

This clonotype was seen only a few times. The chain links TRBV20-1 to TRBJ2-7; 7 positions match TRBD2. V gave up 6 bases and J gave up 1 base; unmatched junction bases: 9. The CDR3 spans 14 residues. Germline CDR1 is DFQATT and CDR2 is SNEGSKA (reference sequence). The CDR3 DNA reads as TGCAGTGCCCTTCCGGCTAGCGGTTCCTACGAGCAGTACTTC. As protein: CSALPASGSYEQYF.

This clonotype was seen only a few times. The DNA for the CDR3 is TGCAGTGCTAGGGGATTCCAAGAGACCCAGTACTTC. It translates to CSARGFQETQYF. The chain uses TRBV20-1 and TRBJ2-5; no clear D. Trimming removed 3 bases at V and 1 base at J, with 6 bases between. The CDR3 is 12 amino acids. CDR1 is DFQATT, CDR2 SNEGSKA, per germline (reference sequence).

The chain uses TRBV3-1 and TRBJ2-5, with D possibly being TRBD2 (6 bases). TRBJ2-7 matches the DNA end more closely, so the J call is doubtful. The CDR3 is 15 amino acids. Germline CDR1 reads LGHDT; CDR2 reads YNNKEL (reference sequence). CDR3 region: CASSPIGARGNEQYF. As DNA, the CDR3 is TGTGCCAGCAGCCCCATTGGGGCGCGGGGAAACGAGCAGTACTTC.

The chain carries TRBV29-1 and TRBJ2-5; the match to TRBD2 covers 9 bases. CDR1 is SQVTM and CDR2 is ANQGSEA in the germline V gene. The CDR3 has 19 residues. Unmatched junction bases numbered 22, after V lost 3 bases and J lost 5 bases. CDR3 nucleotide sequence: TGCAGCGTTGAGTCTTTGGTGGCGGGAGGGGATCGTCAGTTGGAGACCCAGTACTTC. Translation gives CSVESLVAGGDRQLETQYF.

The V gene is TRBV20-1, the J gene TRBJ2-4, with 10 bases lining up with TRBD2. The J call may be mistaken, given a closer DNA end match to TRBJ2-7. CDR3 length equals 17 residues. The germline gives CDR1 DFQATT, CDR2 SNEGSKA (reference sequence). CDR3 bases: TGCAGTGCTAGAGATACTAGCGGGAACGTAGCCTTCTACGAGCAGTACTTC. Translating it yields CSARDTSGNVAFYEQYF.

This sequence joins TRBV7-9 and TRBJ2-7, with TRBD1 matching over 7 bases. The closer fit of TRBJ2-4 to the DNA end suggests the J call may be wrong. Looked up from germline, CDR1 is SEHNR and CDR2 is FQNEAQ (reference sequence). The CDR3 extends over 14 amino acids. The CDR3 DNA follows: TGTGCCAGCAGCTCCCAAGACAGGGAAAACATTCAGTACTTC. As protein: CASSSQDRENIQYF.

This clonotype was observed once. V usage is TRBV6-5 and J usage is TRBJ2-1, with 8 bases matching TRBD1. The CDR3 covers 13 residues. CDR1 and CDR2 (germline): MNHEY, SVGAGI. V dropped 2 bases and J dropped 9; count of bases not matched to a gene: 3. In nucleotides, the CDR3 is TGTGCCAGCAGTTACGGAGACAGGGGTGAGCAGTTCTTC. It encodes CASSYGDRGEQFF.

This clonotype was detected only once. The chain is built from TRBV20-1 and TRBJ2-1; perhaps TRBD2 as D (5 bases). CDR1 is DFQATT and CDR2 is SNEGSKA in the germline V gene (reference sequence). Trimming left V 6 bases short and J 0 bases short, with 15 bases between. This CDR3 spans 15 amino acids. CDR3 nucleotides: TGCAGTGCCCGGCCGACGGGGAGCTCCTACAATGAGCAGTTCTTC. Translated, it gives CSARPTGSSYNEQFF.

The rearrangement links TRBV6-6 to TRBJ2-2; D assignment may be TRBD1 or TRBD2 (5 bases each). Trimming removed 2 bases at V and 3 bases at J, with 7 bases between. Germline V gene lookup returns CDR1 MNHNY and CDR2 SVGAGI (reference sequence). The CDR3 is 14 amino acids. CDR3 residues: CASSYEGHTGELFF. In DNA, the CDR3 is TGTGCCAGCAGTTACGAGGGGCACACCGGGGAGCTGTTTTTT.

CDR3 amino acids: CASSQNRPDTQYF. In nucleotides, the CDR3 is TGTGCCAGCAGCCAAAACCGCCCCGATACGCAGTATTTT. The chain links TRBV14 to TRBJ2-3; D not resolved. V lost 2 bases and J 6 bases, leaving 9 bases between the germline ends. The CDR3 covers 13 residues. CDR1 and CDR2 from the germline V gene are SGHDN and FVKESK.

The chain recombines TRBV30 with TRBJ1-4; D is perhaps TRBD1 (6 bases). V was pared by 2 bases and J by 5 bases, with 9 bases between. Germline loops: CDR1 GTSNPN, CDR2 SVGIG (reference sequence). CDR3 length: 13 residues. The CDR3 reads CAWSRQANEKLFF. For the CDR3, the DNA is TGTGCCTGGAGTCGACAGGCGAATGAAAAACTGTTTTTT. The variable domain in full, with the rest retrieved from reference TRBV30 and TRBJ1-4, is SQTIHQWPATLVQPVGSPLSLECTVEGTSNPNLYWYRQAAGRGLQLLFYSVGIGQISSEVPQNLSASRPQDRQFILSSKKLLLSDSGFYLCAWSRQANEKLFFGSGTQLSVL.

The chain links TRBV20-1 to TRBJ2-7; D assignment may be TRBD1 or TRBD2 (5 bases each). Germline values: CDR1 DFQATT, CDR2 SNEGSKA (reference sequence). The CDR3 runs 14 residues. Between the trimmed V and J ends, which lost 5 bases and 3 bases, there was a span of 17 bases. The CDR3 DNA reads TGCAGTGCTGAGGGACGAGCGGAAGTCTACGAGCAGTACTTC. This gives the protein CSAEGRAEVYEQYF.

This chain joins TRBV7-2 and TRBJ2-5; the match to TRBD2 covers 11 bases. The J call may be incorrect, as the DNA end agrees better with TRBJ2-7. This CDR3 has 15 amino acids. The germline CDR1 and CDR2 sequences are SGHTA and FQGNSA. CDR3 coding DNA: TGTGCCAGCAGCTTATCTAGCGGGAGGTATGGCGAGCAGTACTTC. This sequence encodes CASSLSSGRYGEQYF.

This chain joins TRBV27 and TRBJ2-4; D not resolved. The J call is uncertain, as TRBJ2-7 better fits the DNA end. The germline V gene encodes CDR1 MNHEY and CDR2 SMNVEV (reference sequence). The CDR3 has 13 residues. The CDR3 DNA sequence: TGTGCCTGTAGTGGGCAGTACGGTTACGAGCAGTACTTC. Its translation is CACSGQYGYEQYF.

This chain connects TRBV27 to TRBJ2-7, with 8 bases matching TRBD2. The J call is doubtful: the DNA matches TRBJ2-4 better. The germline V gene has CDR1 MNHEY and CDR2 SMNVEV (reference sequence). This CDR3 contains 15 residues. The CDR3 DNA reads as TGTGCCAGCTCTCCATTCCGGGGGGGGGAAAACATTCAGTACTTC. Its translation is CASSPFRGGENIQYF.

The J gene is TRBJ1-2, the V gene TRBV4-1; a possible D gene is TRBD1 (6 bases). Trimming removed 2 bases at V and 2 bases at J, with 12 bases between. The length of the CDR3 is 15 residues. CDR1 and CDR2 from the germline V gene are MGHRA and YSYEKL. The CDR3 sequence is CASSQTATGNYGYTF. CDR3 nucleotides: TGCGCCAGCAGCCAAACCGCCACAGGGAACTATGGCTACACCTTC.

In this sample, this clonotype turned up a few times. The chain has TRBV28 and TRBJ2-6; D gene ambiguous. Germline CDR1 and CDR2: MDHEN and SYDVKM. The CDR3 is made up of 17 amino acids. V was trimmed by 8 bases and J by 0 bases, leaving 17 bases between them. CDR3 DNA: TGTGCCAGCTGCTGGGGTAGCAGAGGCTCTGGGGCCAACGTCCTGACTTTC. This gives the protein CASCWGSRGSGANVLTF.

On this clonotype itself: A much bigger clone sits one base away, suggesting this may be a read error. The chain has TRBV29-1 and TRBJ1-2; possibly TRBD1 for D (6 bases). CDR1 is SQVTM and CDR2 is ANQGSEA in the germline V gene. This CDR3 is built from 11 residues. Here the CDR3 reads CSTRDNPGCTF. The CDR3 coding sequence is TGCAGCACTCGGGACAACCCAGGCTGCACCTTC.

This rearrangement joins TRBV28 to TRBJ2-1, with D tentatively TRBD2 (5 bases). Germline values: CDR1 MDHEN, CDR2 SYDVKM. V shed 3 bases and J shed 4 bases, with 19 bases lying between them. The CDR3 is 17 amino acids. CDR3 DNA sequence: TGTGCCAGCAGTTTGATGACCTTCGGGGAGACGTACAATGAGCAGTTCTTC. Translation: CASSLMTFGETYNEQFF.

CDR3 amino acids: CASRSTGALYNEQFF. The CDR3 DNA follows: TGTGCCAGCAGATCCACAGGGGCGCTTTACAATGAGCAGTTCTTC. The chain couples TRBV6-5 to TRBJ2-1, with 7 nucleotides matching TRBD1. The V gene end was trimmed by 6 bases and the J gene end by 4 bases; junction bases not matched to a gene: 9. There are 15 residues in the CDR3. CDR1 and CDR2 (germline): MNHEY, SVGAGI.

The V and J genes are TRBV3-1 and TRBJ2-7; D ambiguous. The end of the DNA fits TRBJ2-5 better, so the J call may be wrong. The CDR3 has 13 residues. From germline, CDR1 is LGHDT and CDR2 YNNKEL (reference sequence). As DNA, the CDR3 is TGTGCCAGCAGCCGAGGTGAGGTCGAGACCCAGTACTTC. This codes for CASSRGEVETQYF.

The genes are TRBV28 and TRBJ2-5; D not certain. The CDR3 has 14 residues. Germline assignment: CDR1 MDHEN and CDR2 SYDVKM. V was shortened by 0 bases and J by 2 bases, with 7 bases between the two germline ends. CDR3 coding DNA: TGTGCCAGCAGTTTATGGGGAAGACAAGAGACCCAGTACTTC. This translates into CASSLWGRQETQYF. Based on the CDR3 plus reference TRBV28 and TRBJ2-5, the full variable domain is DVKVTQSSRYLVKRTGEKVFLECVQDMDHENMFWYRQDPGLGLRLIYFSYDVKMKEKGDIPEGYSVSREKKERFSLILESASTNQTSMYLCASSLWGRQETQYFGPGTRLLVL.

This chain uses TRBV29-1 with TRBJ2-7; 8 nucleotides line up with TRBD2. This CDR3 region has 12 residues. Germline V CDR1 and CDR2: SQVTM, ANQGSEA. The V and J ends lost 4 bases and 5 bases, in that order; junction bases with no gene match: 4. The CDR3 protein is CSVATGGHEQYF. The CDR3 DNA sequence: TGCAGCGTTGCCACGGGAGGGCACGAGCAGTACTTC.

This chain links TRBV7-9 with TRBJ2-4; TRBD1 might be the D (7 bases). The DNA end lines up better with TRBJ2-5; the J call may be wrong. The CDR3 length is 16 residues. Per the germline V gene, CDR1 is SEHNR and CDR2 is FQNEAQ (reference sequence). CDR3 nucleotide sequence: TGTGCCAGCAGCTTAGCGCTCCTCAGGGGGGCAGAGACCCAGTACTTC. This encodes CASSLALLRGAETQYF.

This chain connects TRBV5-6 to TRBJ2-7; the D gene is possibly TRBD2 (5 bases). V was clipped by 2 bases and J by 3 bases, with 9 bases between them. The germline CDR1 and CDR2 sequences are SGHDT and YYEEEE. The CDR3 loop spans 13 amino acids. The CDR3 is CASSFGENYEQYF. CDR3 sequence (DNA): TGTGCCAGCAGCTTCGGGGAAAACTACGAGCAGTACTTC.

This rearrangement joins TRBV15 to TRBJ1-1; D unresolved. Trimming pared 5 bases from V and 5 bases from J, leaving 15 bases between. Per germline, CDR1 LNHNV and CDR2 YYDKDF (reference sequence). The CDR3 has 14 amino acids. The CDR3 sequence: CATSRPWGNTEAFF. CDR3 sequence (DNA): TGTGCCACCAGCCGACCGTGGGGTAATACTGAAGCTTTCTTT.

This chain uses TRBV9 with TRBJ2-1, with D perhaps TRBD2 (6 bases). CDR3 length: 16 residues. V lost 7 bases and J lost 4, with 21 bases in between. The germline CDR1 and CDR2 sequences are SGDLS and YYNGEE. The CDR3 DNA reads TGTGCCAGCGGATCCAATGGACGGAGGGTTTACAATGAGCAGTTCTTC. Translating gives CASGSNGRRVYNEQFF.

The CDR3 is CASSQGGLGGVETQYF. CDR3 DNA: TGTGCCAGCAGCCAAGGGGGCCTAGGGGGAGTCGAGACCCAGTACTTC. The chain couples TRBV3-1 to TRBJ2-5; possibly TRBD1 for D (6 bases). The germline gives CDR1 LGHDT, CDR2 YNNKEL (reference sequence). The CDR3 runs to 16 residues. The germline V and J ends were trimmed by 1 base and 5 bases, with 17 bases remaining between them.